A single T cell receptor beta chain is shown here with its context. The table came from immunoSEQ multiplex PCR; TCRdb's copy has only in-frame clones and leaves some out. The table includes 110,000 or so clones, about 85% detected once. This specimen belongs to a study of blood T cell repertoires in COVID-19. Background on the study: Italy, Spain and the United States were the sources of the convalescent and acute COVID-19 samples. T cells, B-cell-depleted T cells, or PBMCs supplied cDNA or gDNA.

The sample consisted of peripheral blood. This sequence was found in a man aged 35 to 55 with acute or convalescent COVID-19.

CDR3 sequence reads: CASSLWTSEAFF. As DNA, the CDR3 is TGTGCCAGCAGCTTGTGGACAAGTGAAGCTTTCTTT. The chain is built from TRBV5-5 and TRBJ1-1; possibly TRBD1 for D (5 bases). V was pared by 1 base and J by 7 bases, with 8 bases between. Germline loops: CDR1 SGHKS, CDR2 YYEKEE (reference sequence). This CDR3 region has 12 residues.